Each of the 4 T cell receptor beta chains below was sequenced from the same sample in a study of cytomegalovirus exposure and HLA in healthy donors (dated by TCRdb to 2016 to 2017). Library method: the immunoSEQ multiplex PCR assay. A mixture of 60 forward primers for TCR Vbeta segments and 13 reverse primers for TCR Jbeta segments was used in the multiplex PCR. Imported from immuneACCESS, the table was reduced by TCRdb to in-frame sequences with V and J called. These copies leave out some clones; in studies compared against another copy, an unresolved V gene accounts for under half, and the cause of the remainder is not known. The sample data list 150,000 to 200,000 clones, and roughly 72% of these were observed just once. The top ten constitute approximately 6.9% of the sample. The sequenced sample was PBMCs. These TCRs come from a man between 35 and 55 years old in good health and CMV-seropositive.

This clone was seen a handful of times. The chain employs TRBV29-1 and TRBJ1-1; 11 bases are a match to TRBD1. Germline V CDR1 and CDR2: SQVTM, ANQGSEA. This CDR3 region has 14 residues. Trimming removed 7 bases from V and 1 base from J; junction bases left unmatched: 5. The CDR3 DNA sequence: TGCAGCGCCAAGGGACAGGGGGGGAACACTGAAGCTTTCTTT. This codes for CSAKGQGGNTEAFF.

The rearrangement links TRBV4-1 to TRBJ2-7, with TRBD1 as a possible D gene (5 bases). CDR1 and CDR2 (germline): MGHRA, YSYEKL. The CDR3 runs to 16 residues. V was clipped by 3 bases and J by 3 bases, with 18 bases between them. This CDR3 is CASSQSGHDTRYEQYF. CDR3 coding DNA: TGCGCCAGCAGCCAGTCAGGGCACGACACTCGCTACGAGCAGTACTTC.

This clone has only one observation. V usage is TRBV5-4 and J usage is TRBJ2-4; D possibly corresponds to TRBD2 (6 bases). The germline gives CDR1 SGHNT, CDR2 YYREEE (reference sequence). CDR3 length equals 14 residues. V was pared by 4 bases and J by 6 bases, with 14 bases between. The CDR3 here is CASSPEGGLNIQYF. In DNA form, the CDR3 reads TGTGCCAGCAGCCCCGAGGGAGGACTAAACATTCAGTACTTC. Drawing the rest from reference TRBV5-4 and TRBJ2-4, the complete variable domain is ETGVTQSPTHLIKTRGQQVTLRCSSQSGHNTVSWYQQALGQGPQFIFQYYREEENGRGNFPPRFSGLQFPNYSSELNVNALELDDSALYLCASSPEGGLNIQYFGAGTRLSVL.

As regards this clone: Other DNA sequences in this sample translate to the same CDR3. The rearrangement uses TRBV27 and TRBJ1-2; 8 nucleotides line up with TRBD1. Germline CDR1 and CDR2: MNHEY and SMNVEV (reference sequence). The length of the CDR3 is 16 residues. J lost 5 bases, V lost 2 bases, and 10 bases had no gene match. This CDR3 reads CASSLGGNRGGYGYTF. CDR3 in DNA: TGTGCCAGCAGTTTAGGCGGGAACAGGGGGGGGTATGGCTACACCTTC.